This is a list of T cell receptor beta chains from one sample in a study of blood T cell repertoires in COVID-19. The data were produced by immunoSEQ multiplex PCR, yet TCRdb's version contains in-frame clones alone and is incomplete. The repertoire holds 120,000 to 150,000 clones, with 70% to 90% as singletons. Sequenced sample: peripheral blood. These receptors were taken from a woman between 45 and 60 years old with acute or convalescent COVID-19. The CDR3 runs from the conserved cysteine through the conserved F or W. Fields, in order: J gene, V gene, clone size, D gene, CDR3 protein, CDR3 DNA. D genes are given only for firm matches. Clone size is stated in some rows and not others, as once, few, many or a class when expanded.

>TRBJ1-1|TRBV7-9|-|TRBD1
CASSAQRTGGNTEAFF
TGTGCCAGCAGCGCGCAGAGGACAGGGGGGAACACTGAAGCTTTCTTT
>TRBJ2-4|TRBV19|-|-
CASMGGGAKNIQYF
TGTGCCAGTATGGGGGGAGGAGCCAAAAACATTCAGTACTTC
>TRBJ1-2|TRBV4-3|-|-
CASSPGAGYGYTF
TGCGCCAGCAGCCCAGGGGCGGGCTATGGCTACACCTTC
>TRBJ2-2|TRBV6-1|-|TRBD2
CASSKEGLAANTGELFF
TGTGCCAGCAGTAAAGAAGGACTAGCGGCGAACACCGGGGAGCTGTTTTTT
>TRBJ1-1|TRBV19|-|-
CASREGVTEAFF
TGTGCCAGTAGAGAGGGAGTGACTGAAGCTTTCTTT
>TRBJ2-2|TRBV7-2|-|TRBD2
CASSQNSGGADTGELFF
TGTGCCAGCAGTCAAAATAGCGGGGGGGCCGACACCGGGGAGCTGTTTTTT
>TRBJ2-1|TRBV5-6|-|TRBD1
CASSRTGDFYNEQFF
TGTGCCAGCAGCCGGACAGGGGACTTCTACAATGAGCAGTTCTTC
>TRBJ2-7|TRBV3-1/TRBV3-2|-|-
CASSQWSSAAYEQYF
TGTGCCAGCAGCCAATGGTCTAGCGCCGCCTACGAGCAGTACTTC
>TRBJ1-1|TRBV6-1|-|TRBD1
CASNRQGEGGEAFF
TGTGCCAGCAATCGACAGGGGGAAGGGGGTGAAGCTTTCTTT
>TRBJ2-1|TRBV24-1|once|TRBD2
CATRAASGEYNEQFF
TGTGCCACCAGAGCGGCTAGCGGGGAATACAATGAGCAGTTCTTC
>TRBJ1-5|TRBV19|-|TRBD1
CASSTAGDRGDQPQHF
TGTGCCAGTAGTACCGCCGGCGACAGGGGGGATCAGCCCCAGCATTTT
>TRBJ1-2|TRBV7-8|-|TRBD1
CASSLQGTDYGYTF
TGTGCCAGCAGCTTACAAGGGACAGACTATGGCTACACCTTC
>TRBJ2-7|TRBV16|-|-
CASSSPGVNEQYF
TGTGCCAGCAGCTCCCCCGGGGTAAACGAGCAGTACTTC
>TRBJ1-3|TRBV2|-|-
CASRPHQGRDTIYF
TGTGCCAGCAGACCTCACCAGGGGAGAGACACCATATATTTT
>TRBJ1-2|TRBV7-9|-|-
CASSLGSLWYGYTF
TGTGCCAGCAGCTTGGGCAGTCTGTGGTATGGCTACACCTTC